Sequencing of this T cell receptor (beta chain) was carried out in a study of cytomegalovirus exposure and HLA in healthy donors. Whole-study findings and limits: Reports credit the classifier with highly specific, highly sensitive diagnosis of cytomegalovirus status.

Sequencing was performed with immunoSEQ multiplex PCR; in TCRdb, only in-frame clones are kept and a portion is missing. There are 300,000 or so clones in the sample; 88% occur only once, and more than 0.95% lies in the top ten. Details on this clone: Its target is unknown.

The source material was PBMCs. The TCR was taken from a man aged 25 to 40 in good health and CMV-seronegative.

CDR3: CASARTSEKETQYF. For the CDR3, the DNA is TGTGCCAGCGCTCGGACTAGCGAAAAAGAGACCCAGTACTTC. The chain employs TRBV6-6 and TRBJ2-5; 9 nucleotides agree with TRBD2. The length of the CDR3 is 14 residues. The germline CDR1 and CDR2 sequences are MNHNY and SVGAGI (reference sequence). The V gene end was trimmed by 8 bases and the J gene end by 3 bases; junction bases not matched to a gene: 7.